A selection of T cell receptor beta chains follows, all from one sample in a study of blood T cells in healthy people across ages. A single record per CDR3 protein comes from TCRdb applying MiXCR to the 5' RACE reads. The table has 910,000 or so distinct CDR3 sequences, roughly 51% seen once; the top ten hold about 22%. What was sequenced was blood. All receptors derive from a woman between 55 and 75 years old in good health. Both conserved end residues are part of each CDR3. D genes are given only for firm matches. Some rows have no size entry. The others give once, few or many, or a class for an expanded clone.

v_call	d_call	clone_size	j_call	cdr3_nt	cdr3_aa
TRBV29-1	NA	NA	TRBJ1-1	TGCAGCGTCCTGGCGTTTGGGGGAAGGACTGAAGCTTTCTTT	CSVLAFGGRTEAFF
TRBV12-3/TRBV12-4	NA	few	TRBJ2-1	TGTGTTCTGGGCAGCAATGAGCAGTTCTTC	CVLGSNEQFF
TRBV25-1	TRBD1	NA	TRBJ2-3	TGTGCCAGCAGTACAGGGGTCACAGATACGCAGTATTTT	CASSTGVTDTQYF
TRBV3-1	NA	NA	TRBJ2-5	TGTGCCAGCAGCCAAGCGGGTGCCGGGCAGTACTTC	CASSQAGAGQYF
TRBV7-9	TRBD2	few	TRBJ2-3	TGTGCCAGCAGCTCTAGCGGGACCCGGGATACGCAGTATTTT	CASSSSGTRDTQYF
TRBV29-1	TRBD1	NA	TRBJ2-7	TGCAGCGTTGTAGACAGGGGAATCTACGAGCAGTACTTC	CSVVDRGIYEQYF
TRBV4-1	NA	NA	TRBJ2-7	TGCGCCAGCAGCCAGGGGGAGGTTGGGGGATTAAACGAGCAGTACTTC	CASSQGEVGGLNEQYF
TRBV28	TRBD2	NA	TRBJ2-4	TGTGCCAGCAGTTTGGGGGGGAGGGCTTCCCTCTCCTTC	CASSLGGRASLSF
TRBV7-2	TRBD2	NA	TRBJ2-1	TGTGCCAGTCGCGGGACTAGTACTACGAATGAGCAGTTCTTC	CASRGTSTTNEQFF
TRBV20-1	TRBD1	NA	TRBJ1-3	TGCAGTGCTAGACAGGGGGGACCAGGAAACACCATATATTTT	CSARQGGPGNTIYF
TRBV7-9	NA	NA	TRBJ2-1	TGTGCCAGCAGCTTTCATCAAAGACAGGACAATGAGCAGTTCTTC	CASSFHQRQDNEQFF
TRBV12-5	TRBD1	NA	TRBJ2-3	TGTGCTAGTGGTCTAGGGACAGGTACCGCACGAGCAGATACGCAGTATTTT	CASGLGTGTARADTQYF
TRBV12-3/TRBV12-4	NA	NA	TRBJ2-1	TGTACCACCAGGGTAGGTCTTGAGAATGAGCAGTTCTTC	CTTRVGLENEQFF
TRBV20-1	NA	NA	TRBJ2-7	TGCAGTGCTAGCTTATTAAAGTGGGGCTCCTACGAGCAGTACTTC	CSASLLKWGSYEQYF
TRBV4-2	TRBD1	NA	TRBJ2-7	TGTGCCAGCAGCCCCAGCGGGACAGGGTCATACGAGCAGTACTTC	CASSPSGTGSYEQYF
TRBV27	NA	NA	TRBJ2-7	TGTGCCAGCAGTTTATCCCTCGGGACTGTCTACGAGCAGTACTTC	CASSLSLGTVYEQYF
TRBV7-2	TRBD1	NA	TRBJ2-5	TGTGCCAGCAGCTTAGCGAGGACAGGGGGCAAAGAGACCCAGTACTTC	CASSLARTGGKETQYF
TRBV6-6	TRBD1	NA	TRBJ1-1	TGTGCCAGCAGTTACCAGGGGGGGAACACTGAAGCTTTCTTT	CASSYQGGNTEAFF
TRBV7-9	NA	NA	TRBJ2-7	TGTGCCAGCAGCCACACCAATGCCTACGAGCAGTACTTC	CASSHTNAYEQYF
TRBV20-1	TRBD2	NA	TRBJ2-1	TGCAGTGCTAGTAGGCCGGGAGGGATCAATGAGCAGTTCTTC	CSASRPGGINEQFF
TRBV20-1	TRBD1	NA	TRBJ2-7	TGCAGTGCTAGTAGTTTGGGACAGGGATCCTGCGAGCAGTACTTC	CSASSLGQGSCEQYF
TRBV24-1	NA	few	TRBJ1-2	TGTGCCACCAGTGATCCGTTTCTCGGGGGCTATGGCTACACCTTC	CATSDPFLGGYGYTF
TRBV12-3/TRBV12-4	TRBD2	many	TRBJ2-7	TGTGCCAGCAGAACTAGCGGGAGCTCCTACGAGCAGTACTTC	CASRTSGSSYEQYF
TRBV25-1	NA	few	TRBJ2-1	TGTGCCAGCAGTAGGGCCAGGGGATACAATGAGCAGTTCTTC	CASSRARGYNEQFF
TRBV5-5	NA	NA	TRBJ2-7	TGTGCCAGCAGCCCACCAGTACGGGGAAGGCGCTACGAGCAGTACTTC	CASSPPVRGRRYEQYF
TRBV20-1	NA	few	TRBJ1-2	TGCAGTGCGGAAACACGGGGTGGGGATGGCTACACCTTC	CSAETRGGDGYTF
TRBV7-2	TRBD1	NA	TRBJ2-7	TGTGCCAGCAGCTCCGGGAGACGGGACAGGGGGGCGCTGGCGATGATCGAGCAGTACTTC	CASSSGRRDRGALAMIEQYF
TRBV7-2	NA	once	TRBJ2-7	TGTGCCAGCCGCATGGCGGGGGCCAACTACGAGCAGTACTTC	CASRMAGANYEQYF
TRBV6-1	TRBD1	many	TRBJ2-3	TGTGCCAGCAGCGGGACAGGCACAGATACGCAGTATTTT	CASSGTGTDTQYF
TRBV4-1	NA	NA	TRBJ1-1	TGCGCCAGCAGCTCTAGAGTAAACACTGAAGCTTTCTTT	CASSSRVNTEAFF